The table lists the clone carrying this TCR beta chain with many counts. Its antigen is as yet unknown. These data originate in a study of T cells in Graves' hyperthyroidism and ophthalmopathy. Template material for amplifying TCR beta CDR3 regions consisted of RNA transcripts. The primer set for the first-round RT-PCR of the TCR CDR3 was HTBI. TCRdb re-derived calls from the multiplex PCR reads in MiXCR, one entry per CDR3 protein. The data hold around 340,000 distinct CDR3 sequences, with over 15% observed a single time. Study findings and constraints: Also found in blood were most expanded thyroid clonotypes above 0.001.

Individuals with ophthalmopathy presented a Clinical Activity Score of at least 3, a NOSPECS grade of at least 4 and a duration under 3 months. Per the germline V gene, CDR1 is MNHEY and CDR2 is SVGAGI. The CDR3 loop spans 16 amino acids. With V trimmed by 7 bases and J by 5 bases, 12 bases remained unmatched. The sequenced sample consisted of blood. The chain carries TRBV6-5 and TRBJ2-2; 8 bases are shared with TRBD1. This receptor was identified in a middle-aged woman with Graves' ophthalmopathy. This chain's CDR3 is CASKPQTGVTTGELFF. In nucleotides, the CDR3 is TGTGCCAGCAAGCCCCAGACAGGGGTTACAACCGGGGAGCTGTTTTTT.